The subject of this entry is one T cell receptor (beta chain). The antigen remains undetermined. These data are taken from a study of STAT5B mutations in CD4+ large granular lymphocyte leukemia. Findings and limits, study-wide: Top patient clones used TRBV06 genes more often: 8/27 versus 2/35 in controls.

TCRdb keeps only in-frame clones here, not all; method: immunoSEQ multiplex PCR. Of around 35,000 clones listed, 68% are singletons. The CDR3 runs to 15 residues. V lost 0 bases to trimming and J lost 8 bases, with 16 bases between them. Germline V gene sequence: CDR1 MGHRA, CDR2 YSYEKL. The V and J genes are TRBV4-1 and TRBJ1-2; D perhaps matches TRBD1 (5 bases). Specimen: CD4+ T cells from blood buffy coats. This clonotype originated in a human donor in good health. The CDR3 is CASSQDLRGVWGYTF. As DNA, the CDR3 is TGCGCCAGCAGCCAAGATCTGCGGGGGGTATGGGGCTACACCTTC.